Each of the 8 T cell receptor beta chains below was sequenced from the same sample in a study of neurological immune-mediated disorders. A single record per CDR3 protein comes from TCRdb applying MiXCR to the 5' RACE reads. The data hold 120,000 or so distinct CDR3 sequences, with roughly 3.2% observed a single time. The specimen was PBMCs. All receptors come from a woman in her 30s with multiple sclerosis.

This clonotype was recorded at least ten times. The chain links TRBV7-2 to TRBJ2-7; TRBD2 is a possible D gene (6 bases). The germline V gene encodes CDR1 SGHTA and CDR2 FQGNSA. Trimming took 6 bases from V and 1 from J, leaving 16 bases between them. The CDR3 extends over 15 amino acids. The CDR3 loop reads CASRQRRGSSYEQYF. In nucleotides, the CDR3 is TGTGCCAGCAGGCAAAGACGGGGGTCGTCCTACGAGCAGTACTTC.

This clonotype occurred many times. The CDR3 sequence is CASSYSLGGDPYEQYF. CDR3 sequence (DNA): TGTGCCAGCAGTTACTCTTTAGGCGGTGATCCCTACGAGCAGTACTTC. This sequence joins TRBV6-6 and TRBJ2-7; D gene ambiguous. The CDR3 contains 16 residues. The germline CDR1 and CDR2 sequences are MNHNY and SVGAGI (reference sequence). Trimming pared 0 bases from V and 2 bases from J, leaving 14 bases between.

This clonotype has at least ten counts. The V and J genes are TRBV20-1 and TRBJ1-5, with D unclear. V dropped 0 bases and J dropped 8 bases, with 11 bases sitting between them. The CDR3 is 13 residues long. Germline V gives CDR1 DFQATT, CDR2 SNEGSKA (reference sequence). DNA for the CDR3: TGCAGTGCTAGAGATCCCTTCGGCGAGCCCCAGCATTTT. This encodes CSARDPFGEPQHF.

This clonotype has ten or more counts. Here the CDR3 reads CASSYPGQAGLAGGSEQFF. The CDR3 DNA is TGTGCCAGCAGTTACCCCGGACAGGCAGGTCTAGCGGGGGGGAGTGAGCAGTTCTTC. The chain recombines TRBV6-6 with TRBJ2-1; 12 bases are shared with TRBD2. There are 19 residues in the CDR3. Germline CDR1 is MNHNY and CDR2 is SVGAGI (reference sequence). The J segment lost 9 bases and the V segment lost 2 bases, leaving 17 bases of the junction unmatched.

In its sample, this clonotype was seen many times. This chain uses TRBV20-1 with TRBJ1-1; weak D call: TRBD1 (6 bases). Germline V gene sequence: CDR1 DFQATT, CDR2 SNEGSKA (reference sequence). The CDR3 runs to 18 residues. Trimming left V 1 base short and J 0 bases short, with 21 bases between. CDR3 DNA: TGCAGTGCTAGAGTGAGGGCCCTGGCGGGACACTTGAACACTGAAGCTTTCTTT. Its translation: CSARVRALAGHLNTEAFF.

In this sample, this clonotype turned up many times. The chain has TRBV5-5 and TRBJ2-5, with 7 bases that match TRBD2. J gave up 6 bases and V 4 bases, and 15 bases lay outside the gene matches. The CDR3 runs to 16 residues. Looked up from germline, CDR1 is SGHKS and CDR2 is YYEKEE (reference sequence). CDR3 region: CASSPPGGLGYQTQYF. The CDR3 bases are TGTGCCAGCAGCCCCCCGGGAGGACTAGGTTATCAGACCCAGTACTTC.

About this clonotype: This may arise from a read error, as a much more abundant clone is one base away. The gene calls are TRBV5-1 and TRBJ2-6; TRBD2 might be the D (6 bases). Per germline, CDR1 SGHRS and CDR2 YFSETQ. CDR3 size: 14 residues. The CDR3 DNA follows: TGCGCCACCTCCGGGAGTCTTGGGGACAACGTCCTGACTTTC. It encodes CATSGSLGDNVLTF. The variable domain in full, completed from reference TRBV5-1 and TRBJ2-6, reads KAGVTQTPRYLIKTRGQQVTLSCSPISGHRSVSWYQQTPGQGLQFLFEYFSETQRNKGNFPGRFSGRQFSNSRSEMNVSTLELGDSALYLCATSGSLGDNVLTFGAGSRLTVL.

This clonotype was observed at least ten times. The chain carries TRBV7-6 and TRBJ1-1, with D hard to call. The ends were cut back, 5 bases at V and 4 bases at J, with 11 bases in the middle. Per the germline V gene, CDR1 is SGHVS and CDR2 is FNYEAQ. This CDR3 has 13 residues. In DNA, the CDR3 is TGTGCCAGCAGCGTGGACGGTGGCACTGAAGCTTTCTTT. It translates to CASSVDGGTEAFF.